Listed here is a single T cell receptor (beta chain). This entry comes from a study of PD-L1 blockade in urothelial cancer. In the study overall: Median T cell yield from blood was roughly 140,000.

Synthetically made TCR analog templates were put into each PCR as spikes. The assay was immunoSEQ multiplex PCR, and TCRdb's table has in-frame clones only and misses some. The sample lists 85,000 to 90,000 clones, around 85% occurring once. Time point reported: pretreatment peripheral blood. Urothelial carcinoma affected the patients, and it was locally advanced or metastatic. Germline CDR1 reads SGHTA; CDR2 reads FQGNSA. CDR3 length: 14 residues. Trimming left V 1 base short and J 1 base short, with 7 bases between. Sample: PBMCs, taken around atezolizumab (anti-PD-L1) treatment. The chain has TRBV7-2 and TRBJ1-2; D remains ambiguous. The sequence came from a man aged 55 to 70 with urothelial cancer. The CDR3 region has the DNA TGTGCCAGCAGCTTAGAGCGGGGTAACTATGGCTACACCTTC. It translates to CASSLERGNYGYTF.